This TCR beta chain was sequenced during a study of vaccination and CD4 T cells after COVID-19. Germline-derived CDR1 and CDR2 are SNHLY and FYNNEI. The CDR3 is 14 amino acids. J lost 5 bases, V lost 7 bases, and 7 bases had no gene match. Note on this clonotype: What it recognizes is unknown.

Described treatment: roughly 10-day PBMC culture with coronavirus spike peptide pools or control peptides (ViraFEST assay). Researchers used the Oncomine TCR Beta short-read assay to sequence DNA from cultured CD4+ T cells. TCRdb recomputed calls from the PCR reads with MiXCR, one row per CDR3 protein. The data contain about 9,600 distinct CDR3 sequences, roughly 24% of them singletons. J is TRBJ1-5 and V is TRBV2; 8 bases fit TRBD1. The input for sequencing was CD4+ T cells from blood, cultured in vitro, taken after SARS-CoV-2 vaccination. The origin of this receptor is a human donor who had recovered from COVID-19. CDR3 sequence (DNA): TGTGCCAGCAAGGACAGGGCGGTTCATCAGCCCCAGCATTTT. This translates into CASKDRAVHQPQHF. The entire variable domain, with the rest obtained from reference TRBV2 and TRBJ1-5, is as follows: EPEVTQTPSHQVTQMGQEVILRCVPISNHLYFYWYRQILGQKVEFLVSFYNNEISEKSEIFDDQFSVERPDGSNFTLKIRSTKLEDSAMYFCASKDRAVHQPQHFGDGTRLSIL.